This paragraph reports one TCR beta chain. Its antigen is as yet unknown. Germline lookup yields CDR1 SGDLS and CDR2 YYNGEE. This CDR3 is 15 amino acids long. The ends lost 8 bases at V and 4 bases at J; junction bases unmatched: 11. These data are taken from a study of T cells in localized non-small cell lung cancer. Findings and limits, study-wide: A single tumor region was sequenced, leaving heterogeneity possible. Detection in adjacent lung was observed for a median roughly 55 of the top 100 tumor clones. Tumor trailed uninvolved adjacent lung in T cell clonality, which peaked there. The study linked higher blood T cell density to longer overall survival.

Clones were sequenced by immunoSEQ multiplex PCR, and TCRdb holds only the in-frame ones, with some missing. Altogether approximately 4,800 clones are present, around 30% being singletons, with the ten largest covering 9.5% to 15%. This TCR came from a male donor at least 60 years old with stage III lung adenocarcinoma. The sequencing here drew on lung tumor tissue, taken before any cancer treatment. The genes are TRBV9 and TRBJ1-4; the match to TRBD1 covers 7 bases. The CDR3 DNA follows: TGTGCCAGTGGCGCCGGGGACAGCCTTAATGAAAAACTGTTTTTT. It translates to CASGAGDSLNEKLFF. Looking up the rest from reference TRBV9 and TRBJ1-4 gives the full variable domain: DSGVTQTPKHLITATGQRVTLRCSPRSGDLSVYWYQQSLDQGLQFLIQYYNGEERAKGNILERFSAQQFPDLHSELNLSSLELGDSALYFCASGAGDSLNEKLFFGSGTQLSVL.